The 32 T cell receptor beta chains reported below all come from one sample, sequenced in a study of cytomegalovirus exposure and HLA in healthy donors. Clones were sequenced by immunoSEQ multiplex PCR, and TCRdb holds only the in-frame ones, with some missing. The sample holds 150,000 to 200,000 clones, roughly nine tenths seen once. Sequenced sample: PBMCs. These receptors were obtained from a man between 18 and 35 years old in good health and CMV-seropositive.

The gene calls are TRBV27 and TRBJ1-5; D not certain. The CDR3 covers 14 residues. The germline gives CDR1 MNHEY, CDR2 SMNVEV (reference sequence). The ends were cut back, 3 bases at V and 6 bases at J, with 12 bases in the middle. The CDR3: CASSFNGDGQPQHF. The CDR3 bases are TGTGCCAGCAGTTTTAACGGGGATGGTCAGCCCCAGCATTTT.

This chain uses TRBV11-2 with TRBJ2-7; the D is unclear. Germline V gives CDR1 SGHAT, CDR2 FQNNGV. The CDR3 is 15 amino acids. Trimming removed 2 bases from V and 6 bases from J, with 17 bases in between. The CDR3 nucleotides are TGTGCCAGCAGCTTAAGGCTGCGGCCATACTCCGAGCAGTACTTC. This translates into CASSLRLRPYSEQYF.

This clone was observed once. CDR3 nucleotides: TGCGCCAGCAGCCCCGGCAGGAAGGAGCAGTACTTC. Its protein product is CASSPGRKEQYF. The rearrangement joins TRBV4-3 to TRBJ2-7, with D uncertain. The germline V gene has CDR1 LGHNA and CDR2 YSLEER. Trimming took off 4 bases at V and 7 bases at J, with 11 bases between the two ends. This CDR3 is built from 12 residues.

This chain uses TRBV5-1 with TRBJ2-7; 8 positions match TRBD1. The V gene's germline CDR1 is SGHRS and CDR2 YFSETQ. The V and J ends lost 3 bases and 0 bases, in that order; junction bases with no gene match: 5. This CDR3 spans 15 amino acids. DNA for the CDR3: TGCGCCAGCAGCTCGCCGGACAGGGCCTCCTACGAGCAGTACTTC. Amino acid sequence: CASSSPDRASYEQYF.

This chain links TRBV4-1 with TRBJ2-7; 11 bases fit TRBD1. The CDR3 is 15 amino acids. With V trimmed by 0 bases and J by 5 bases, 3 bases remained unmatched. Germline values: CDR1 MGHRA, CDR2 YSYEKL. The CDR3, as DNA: TGCGCCAGCAGCCAAGACCCGGGACAGGGGGACGAGCAGTACTTC. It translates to CASSQDPGQGDEQYF.

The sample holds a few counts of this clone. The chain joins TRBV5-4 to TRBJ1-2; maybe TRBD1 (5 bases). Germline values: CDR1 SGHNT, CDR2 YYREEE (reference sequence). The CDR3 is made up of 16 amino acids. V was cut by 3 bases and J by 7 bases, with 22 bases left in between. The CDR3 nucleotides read TGTGCCAGCAGCTCCGGGTGGGCCCAAGGGGTTGCTGGCTACACCTTC. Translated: CASSSGWAQGVAGYTF.

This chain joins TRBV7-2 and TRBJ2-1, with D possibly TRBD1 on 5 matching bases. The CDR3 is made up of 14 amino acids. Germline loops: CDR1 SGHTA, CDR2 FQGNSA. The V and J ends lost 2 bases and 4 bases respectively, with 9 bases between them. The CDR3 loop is CASSLYRQYNEQFF. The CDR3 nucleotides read TGTGCCAGCAGCTTATACCGACAGTACAATGAGCAGTTCTTC.

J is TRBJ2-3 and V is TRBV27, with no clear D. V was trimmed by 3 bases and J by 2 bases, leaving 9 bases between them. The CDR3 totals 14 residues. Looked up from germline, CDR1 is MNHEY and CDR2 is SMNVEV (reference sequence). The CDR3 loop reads CASSFVTNTDTQYF. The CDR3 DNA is TGTGCCAGCAGTTTTGTCACAAACACAGATACGCAGTATTTT.

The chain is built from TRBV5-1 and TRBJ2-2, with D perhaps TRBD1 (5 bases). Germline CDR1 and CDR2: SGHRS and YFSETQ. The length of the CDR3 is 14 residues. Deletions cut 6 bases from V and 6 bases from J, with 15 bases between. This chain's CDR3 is CASNQGYGAGELFF. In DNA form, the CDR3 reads TGCGCCAGCAACCAGGGTTATGGGGCCGGGGAGCTGTTTTTT.

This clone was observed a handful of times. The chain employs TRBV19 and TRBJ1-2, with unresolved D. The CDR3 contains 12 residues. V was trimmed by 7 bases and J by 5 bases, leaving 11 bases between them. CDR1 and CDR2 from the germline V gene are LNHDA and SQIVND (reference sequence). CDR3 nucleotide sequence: TGTGCCAGTACGGAGGCGGCATATGGCTACACCTTC. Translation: CASTEAAYGYTF.

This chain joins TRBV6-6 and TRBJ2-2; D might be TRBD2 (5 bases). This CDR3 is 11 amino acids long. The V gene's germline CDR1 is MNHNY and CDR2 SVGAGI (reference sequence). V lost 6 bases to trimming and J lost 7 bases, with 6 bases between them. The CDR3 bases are TGTGCCAGCAGCGGGATCGGGGAGCTGTTTTTT. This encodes CASSGIGELFF.

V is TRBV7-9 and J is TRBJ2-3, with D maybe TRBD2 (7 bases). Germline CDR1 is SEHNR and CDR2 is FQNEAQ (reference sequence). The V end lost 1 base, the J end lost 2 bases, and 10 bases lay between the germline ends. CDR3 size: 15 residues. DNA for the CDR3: TGTGCCAGCAGCTTAGAAGGGGGGGCCACAGATACGCAGTATTTT. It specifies CASSLEGGATDTQYF.

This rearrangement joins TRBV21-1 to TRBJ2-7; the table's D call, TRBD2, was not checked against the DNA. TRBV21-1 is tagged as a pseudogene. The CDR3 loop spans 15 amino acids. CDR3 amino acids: CARALLAGPIYEQYF. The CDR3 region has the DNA TGTGCCCGCGCGCTACTAGCGGGACCCATCTACGAGCAGTACTTC.

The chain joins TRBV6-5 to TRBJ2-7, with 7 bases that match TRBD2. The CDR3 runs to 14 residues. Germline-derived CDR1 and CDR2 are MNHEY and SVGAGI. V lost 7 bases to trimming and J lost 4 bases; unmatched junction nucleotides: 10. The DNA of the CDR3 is TGTGCCAGCACCTTAGCGTCGCGGGAGTACGAGCAGTACTTC. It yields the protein CASTLASREYEQYF.

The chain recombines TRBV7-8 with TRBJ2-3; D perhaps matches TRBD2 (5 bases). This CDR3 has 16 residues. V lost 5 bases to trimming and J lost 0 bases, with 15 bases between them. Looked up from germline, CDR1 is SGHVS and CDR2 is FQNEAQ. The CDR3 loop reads CASSPLRRTSTDTQYF. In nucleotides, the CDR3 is TGTGCCAGCAGCCCCCTTCGACGGACTAGCACAGATACGCAGTATTTT. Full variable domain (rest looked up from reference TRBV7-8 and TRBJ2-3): GAGVSQSPRYKVAKRGQDVALRCDPISGHVSLFWYQQALGQGPEFLTYFQNEAQLDKSGLPSDRFFAERPEGSVSTLKIQRTQQEDSAVYLCASSPLRRTSTDTQYFGPGTRLTVL.

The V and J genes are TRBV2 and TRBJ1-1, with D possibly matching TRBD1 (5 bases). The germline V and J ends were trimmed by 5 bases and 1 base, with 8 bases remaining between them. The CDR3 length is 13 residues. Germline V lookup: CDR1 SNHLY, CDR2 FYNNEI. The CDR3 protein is CASSNGGNTEAFF. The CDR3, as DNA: TGTGCCAGCAGTAACGGGGGGAACACTGAAGCTTTCTTT.

The CDR3 DNA reads as TGTGCCAGCAGCCCTATACCTAGGCCGGACACTGAAGCTTTCTTT. This gives the protein CASSPIPRPDTEAFF. This rearrangement joins TRBV7-2 to TRBJ1-1; D remains ambiguous. V was trimmed by 5 bases and J by 3 bases, leaving 16 bases between them. The germline CDR1 and CDR2 sequences are SGHTA and FQGNSA. The CDR3 runs 15 residues.

The CDR3 here is CASSTTRVGELFF. The CDR3 region has the DNA TGTGCCAGCAGCACTACCAGGGTCGGGGAGCTGTTTTTT. The gene calls are TRBV11-2 and TRBJ2-2, with a weak D call TRBD1 (5 bases). From germline, CDR1 is SGHAT and CDR2 FQNNGV. The CDR3 spans 13 residues. V dropped 5 bases and J dropped 7 bases, with 11 bases sitting between them.

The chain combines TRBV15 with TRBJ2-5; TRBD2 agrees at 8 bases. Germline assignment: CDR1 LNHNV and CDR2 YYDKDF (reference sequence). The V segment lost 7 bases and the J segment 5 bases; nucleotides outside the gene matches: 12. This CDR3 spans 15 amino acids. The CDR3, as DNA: TGTGCCACCACCTCCCTGACTAGCGTAAAGGAGACCCAGTACTTC. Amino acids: CATTSLTSVKETQYF.

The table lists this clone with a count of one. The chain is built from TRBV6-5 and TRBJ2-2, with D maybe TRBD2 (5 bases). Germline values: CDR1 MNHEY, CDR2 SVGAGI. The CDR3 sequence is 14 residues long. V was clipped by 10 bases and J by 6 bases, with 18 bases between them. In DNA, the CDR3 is TGTGCCACTGTTGCTGGCAGGCGGGCCGGGGAGCTGTTTTTT. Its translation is CATVAGRRAGELFF.

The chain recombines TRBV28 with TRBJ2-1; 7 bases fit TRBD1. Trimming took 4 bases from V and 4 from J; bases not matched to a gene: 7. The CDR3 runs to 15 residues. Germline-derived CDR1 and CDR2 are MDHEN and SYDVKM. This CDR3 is CASSSRDRRYNEQFF. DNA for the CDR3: TGTGCCAGCAGTTCCCGGGACAGAAGATACAATGAGCAGTTCTTC.

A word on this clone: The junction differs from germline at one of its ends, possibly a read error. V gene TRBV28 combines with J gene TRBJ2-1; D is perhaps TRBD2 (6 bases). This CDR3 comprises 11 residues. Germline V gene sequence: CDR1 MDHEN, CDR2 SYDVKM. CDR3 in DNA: TGTGCCAGCAGTTTATTCCCCCCTAGCGTCTTC. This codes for CASSLFPPSVF.

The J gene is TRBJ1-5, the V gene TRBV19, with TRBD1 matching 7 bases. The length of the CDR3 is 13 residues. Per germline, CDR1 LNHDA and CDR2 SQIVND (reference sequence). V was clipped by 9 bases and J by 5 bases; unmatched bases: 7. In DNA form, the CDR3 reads TGTGCCAGCACTAAGACAGGGTATCAGCCCCAGCATTTT. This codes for CASTKTGYQPQHF.

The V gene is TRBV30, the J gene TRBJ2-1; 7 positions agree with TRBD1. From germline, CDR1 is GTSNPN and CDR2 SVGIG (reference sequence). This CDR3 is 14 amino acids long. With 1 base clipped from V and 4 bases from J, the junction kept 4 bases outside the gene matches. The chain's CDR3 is CAWSAAQGYNEQFF. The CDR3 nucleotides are TGTGCCTGGAGTGCTGCACAGGGGTACAATGAGCAGTTCTTC.

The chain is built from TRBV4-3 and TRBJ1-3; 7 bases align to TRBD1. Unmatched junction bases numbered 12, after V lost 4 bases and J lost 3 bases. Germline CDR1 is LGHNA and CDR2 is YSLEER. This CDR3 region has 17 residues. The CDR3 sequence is CASSLTVSGGDGNTIYF. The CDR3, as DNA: TGCGCCAGCAGCCTAACCGTTTCAGGGGGAGATGGAAACACCATATATTTT.

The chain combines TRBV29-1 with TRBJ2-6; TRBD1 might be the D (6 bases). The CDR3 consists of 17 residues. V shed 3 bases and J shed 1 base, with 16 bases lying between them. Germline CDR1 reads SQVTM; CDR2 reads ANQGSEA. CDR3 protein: CSVELWERGSGANVLTF. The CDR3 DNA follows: TGCAGCGTTGAGCTTTGGGAGAGGGGGTCTGGGGCCAACGTCCTGACTTTC. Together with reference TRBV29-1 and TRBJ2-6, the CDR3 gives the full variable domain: SAVISQKPSRDICQRGTSLTIQCQVDSQVTMMFWYRQQPGQSLTLIATANQGSEATYESGFVIDKFPISRPNLTFSTLTVSNMSPEDSSIYLCSVELWERGSGANVLTFGAGSRLTVL.

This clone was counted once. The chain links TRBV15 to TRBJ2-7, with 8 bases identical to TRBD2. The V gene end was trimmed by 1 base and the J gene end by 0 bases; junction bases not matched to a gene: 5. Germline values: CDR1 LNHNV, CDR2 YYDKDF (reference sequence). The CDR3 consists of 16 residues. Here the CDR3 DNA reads TGTGCCACCAGCAGAGGGACTAGCCCCTTCTCCTACGAGCAGTACTTC. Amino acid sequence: CATSRGTSPFSYEQYF.

CDR3: CASSPPSGRQGKETQYF. In nucleotides, the CDR3 is TGTGCCAGCAGCCCCCCCAGTGGGAGACAGGGCAAAGAGACCCAGTACTTC. The chain links TRBV21-1 to TRBJ2-5; the table's D call TRBD1 went unverified against the DNA. TRBV21-1 is given as a pseudogene. This CDR3 contains 17 residues.

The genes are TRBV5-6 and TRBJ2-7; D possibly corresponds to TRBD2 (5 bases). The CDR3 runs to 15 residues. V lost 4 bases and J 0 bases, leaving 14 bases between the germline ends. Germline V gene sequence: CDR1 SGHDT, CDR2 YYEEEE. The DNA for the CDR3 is TGTGCCAGCAGCCCAGGACTGGGAAGCTCCTACGAGCAGTACTTC. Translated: CASSPGLGSSYEQYF.

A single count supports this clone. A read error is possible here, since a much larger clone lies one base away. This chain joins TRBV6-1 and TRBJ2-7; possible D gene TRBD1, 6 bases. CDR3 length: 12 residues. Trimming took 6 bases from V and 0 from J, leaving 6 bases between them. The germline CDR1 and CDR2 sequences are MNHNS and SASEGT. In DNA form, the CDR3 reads TGTGCCAGCAGGGACAGCTCCTACGAGCAGTACTTC. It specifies CASRDSSYEQYF.

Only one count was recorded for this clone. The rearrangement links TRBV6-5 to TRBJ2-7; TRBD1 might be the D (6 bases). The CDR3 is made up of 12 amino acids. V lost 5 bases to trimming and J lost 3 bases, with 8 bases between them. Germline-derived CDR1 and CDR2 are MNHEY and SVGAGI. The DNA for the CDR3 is TGTGCCAGCAGTAAGGACAGCTACGAGCAGTACTTC. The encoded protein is CASSKDSYEQYF.

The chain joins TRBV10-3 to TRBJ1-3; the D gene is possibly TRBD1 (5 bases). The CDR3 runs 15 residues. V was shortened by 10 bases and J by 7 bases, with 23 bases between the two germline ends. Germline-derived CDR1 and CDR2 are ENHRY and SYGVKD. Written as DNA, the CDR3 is TGTGCCACCCAAGACAGATCCTGGCTGAGGAACACCATATATTTT. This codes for CATQDRSWLRNTIYF.